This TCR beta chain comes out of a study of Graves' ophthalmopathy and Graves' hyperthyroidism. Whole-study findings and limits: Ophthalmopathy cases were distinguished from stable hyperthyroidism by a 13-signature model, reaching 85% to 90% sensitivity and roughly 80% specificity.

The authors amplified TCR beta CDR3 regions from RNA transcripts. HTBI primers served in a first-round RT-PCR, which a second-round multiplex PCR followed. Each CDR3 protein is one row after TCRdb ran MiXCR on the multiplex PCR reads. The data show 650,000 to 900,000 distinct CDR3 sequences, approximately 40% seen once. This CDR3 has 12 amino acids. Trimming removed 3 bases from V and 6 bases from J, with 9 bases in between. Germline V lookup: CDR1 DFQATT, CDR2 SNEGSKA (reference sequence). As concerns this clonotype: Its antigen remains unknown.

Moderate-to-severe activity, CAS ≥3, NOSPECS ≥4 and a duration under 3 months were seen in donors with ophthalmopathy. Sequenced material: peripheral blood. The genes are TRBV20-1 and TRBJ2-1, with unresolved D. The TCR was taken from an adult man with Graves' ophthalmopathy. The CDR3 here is CSASNSANEQFF. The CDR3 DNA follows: TGCAGTGCTAGCAACAGCGCCAATGAGCAGTTCTTC.